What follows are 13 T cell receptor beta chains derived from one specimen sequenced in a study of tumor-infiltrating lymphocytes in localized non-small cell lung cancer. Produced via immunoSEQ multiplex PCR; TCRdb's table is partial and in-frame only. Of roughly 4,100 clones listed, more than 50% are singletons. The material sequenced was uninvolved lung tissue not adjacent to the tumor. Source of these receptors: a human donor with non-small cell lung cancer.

CDR3 in DNA: TGTGCCAGCGGGCGGGAAGGCAGGGCGAACTATGGCTACACCTTC. Translation: CASGREGRANYGYTF. The V gene is TRBV28, the J gene TRBJ1-2; D perhaps matches TRBD1 (5 bases). The CDR3 is 15 residues long. Trimming shortened V by 8 bases and J by 2 bases, and 18 bases separated the two germline ends. The germline V gene has CDR1 MDHEN and CDR2 SYDVKM.

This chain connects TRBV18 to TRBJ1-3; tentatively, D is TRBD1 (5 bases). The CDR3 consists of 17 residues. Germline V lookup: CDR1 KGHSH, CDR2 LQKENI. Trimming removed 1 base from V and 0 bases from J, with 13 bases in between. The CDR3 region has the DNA TGTGCCAGCTCACCACTCAAGCAGGGCGCCTCTGGAAACACCATATATTTT. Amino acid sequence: CASSPLKQGASGNTIYF.

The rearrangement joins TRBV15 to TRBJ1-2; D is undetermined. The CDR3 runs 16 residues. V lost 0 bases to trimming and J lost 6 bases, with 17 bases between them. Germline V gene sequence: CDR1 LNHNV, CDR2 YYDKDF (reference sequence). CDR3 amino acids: CATSRDRPFTGNGYTF. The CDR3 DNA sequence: TGTGCCACCAGCAGAGACAGACCTTTCACTGGGAATGGCTACACCTTC.

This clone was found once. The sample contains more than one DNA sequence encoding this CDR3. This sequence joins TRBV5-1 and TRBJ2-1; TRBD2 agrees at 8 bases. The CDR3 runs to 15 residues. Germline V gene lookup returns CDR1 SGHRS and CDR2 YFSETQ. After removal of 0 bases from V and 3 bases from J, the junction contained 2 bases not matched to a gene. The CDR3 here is CASSLVAGGYNEQFF. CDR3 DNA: TGCGCCAGCAGCTTGGTTGCGGGGGGCTACAATGAGCAGTTCTTC.

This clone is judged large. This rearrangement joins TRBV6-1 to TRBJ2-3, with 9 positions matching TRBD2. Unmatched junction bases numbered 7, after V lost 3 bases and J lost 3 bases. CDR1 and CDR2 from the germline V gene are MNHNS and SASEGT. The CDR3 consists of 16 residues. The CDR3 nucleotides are TGTGCCAGCAGTGATGAGGCGGGGGGGCATACAGATACGCAGTATTTT. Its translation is CASSDEAGGHTDTQYF.

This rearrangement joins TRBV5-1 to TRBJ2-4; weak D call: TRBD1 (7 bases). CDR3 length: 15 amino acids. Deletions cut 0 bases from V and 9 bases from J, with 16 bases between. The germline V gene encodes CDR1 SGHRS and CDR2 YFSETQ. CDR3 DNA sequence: TGCGCCAGCAGCTTGGCCTTTGGCCAGGGGGGCATTCAGTACTTC. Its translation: CASSLAFGQGGIQYF.

The CDR3 sequence is CASSLGGSDTQYF. As DNA, the CDR3 is TGTGCCAGCAGCTTAGGGGGGTCAGATACGCAGTATTTT. The chain recombines TRBV13 with TRBJ2-3; D unclear. The CDR3 spans 13 residues. V dropped 0 bases and J dropped 4 bases, with 5 bases sitting between them. CDR1 PRHDT and CDR2 FYEKMQ come from the germline V gene (reference sequence). Looking up the rest from reference TRBV13 and TRBJ2-3 gives the full variable domain: AAGVIQSPRHLIKEKRETATLKCYPIPRHDTVYWYQQGPGQDPQFLISFYEKMQSDKGSIPDRFSAQQFSDYHSELNMSSLELGDSALYFCASSLGGSDTQYFGPGTRLTVL.

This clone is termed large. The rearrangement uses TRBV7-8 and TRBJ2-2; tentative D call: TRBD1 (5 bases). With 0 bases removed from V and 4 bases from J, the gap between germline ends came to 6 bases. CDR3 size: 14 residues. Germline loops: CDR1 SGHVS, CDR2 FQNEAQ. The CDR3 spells CASSLAGATGELFF. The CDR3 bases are TGTGCCAGCAGCTTAGCTGGGGCCACCGGGGAGCTGTTTTTT.

The CDR3 bases are TGTGCCATCAGTGAGTTGGGGGACAATCAGCCCCAGCATTTT. Protein sequence: CAISELGDNQPQHF. The V gene is TRBV10-3, the J gene TRBJ1-5, with a possible D match to TRBD1 (5 bases). The CDR3 length is 14 residues. Trimming pared 1 base from V and 3 bases from J, leaving 7 bases between. Germline CDR1 is ENHRY and CDR2 is SYGVKD.

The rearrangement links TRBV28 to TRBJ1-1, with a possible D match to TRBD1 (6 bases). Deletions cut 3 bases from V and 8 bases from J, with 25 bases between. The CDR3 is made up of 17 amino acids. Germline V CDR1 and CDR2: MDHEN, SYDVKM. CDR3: CASSFLSGGRVRAEAFF. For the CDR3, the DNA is TGTGCCAGCAGTTTCTTATCCGGGGGCAGGGTGCGGGCGGAAGCTTTCTTT.

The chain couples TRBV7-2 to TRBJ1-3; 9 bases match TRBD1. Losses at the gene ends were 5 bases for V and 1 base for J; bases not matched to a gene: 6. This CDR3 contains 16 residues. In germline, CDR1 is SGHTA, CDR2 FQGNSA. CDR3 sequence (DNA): TGTGCCAGCAGCCAGGGACAGGGAAGGTCTGGAAACACCATATATTTT. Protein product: CASSQGQGRSGNTIYF. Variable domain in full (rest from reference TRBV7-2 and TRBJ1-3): GAGVSQSPSNKVTEKGKDVELRCDPISGHTALYWYRQSLGQGLEFLIYFQGNSAPDKSGLPSDRFSAERTGGSVSTLTIQRTQQEDSAVYLCASSQGQGRSGNTIYFGEGSWLTVV.

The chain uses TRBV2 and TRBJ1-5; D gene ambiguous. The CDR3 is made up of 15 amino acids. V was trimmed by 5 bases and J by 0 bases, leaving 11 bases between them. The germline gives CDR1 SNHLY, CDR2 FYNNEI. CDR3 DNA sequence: TGTGCCAGCAGTCGTCTGACGAATAGCAATCAGCCCCAGCATTTT. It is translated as CASSRLTNSNQPQHF.

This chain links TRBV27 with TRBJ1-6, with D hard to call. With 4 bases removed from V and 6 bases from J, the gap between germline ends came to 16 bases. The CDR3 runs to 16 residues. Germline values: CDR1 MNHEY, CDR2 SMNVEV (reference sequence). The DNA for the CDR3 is TGTGCCAGCAGTTCTTACCTTGATTCGGGTAATTCACCCCTCCACTTT. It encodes CASSSYLDSGNSPLHF.